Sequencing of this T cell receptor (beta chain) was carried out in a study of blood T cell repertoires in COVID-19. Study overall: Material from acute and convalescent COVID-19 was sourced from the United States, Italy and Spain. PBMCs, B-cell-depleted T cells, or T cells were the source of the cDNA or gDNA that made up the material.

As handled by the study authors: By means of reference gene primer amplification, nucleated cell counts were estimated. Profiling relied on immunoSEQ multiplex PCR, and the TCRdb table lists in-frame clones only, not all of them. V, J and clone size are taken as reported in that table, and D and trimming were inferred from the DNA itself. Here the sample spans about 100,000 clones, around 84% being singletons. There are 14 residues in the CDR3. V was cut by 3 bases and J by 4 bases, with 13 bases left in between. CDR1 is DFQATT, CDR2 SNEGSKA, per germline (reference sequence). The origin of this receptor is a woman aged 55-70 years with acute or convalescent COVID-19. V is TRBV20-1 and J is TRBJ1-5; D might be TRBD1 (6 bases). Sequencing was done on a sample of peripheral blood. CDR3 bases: TGCAGTGCTAGTCCCGGGGGGGCGAATCAGCCCCAGCATTTT. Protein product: CSASPGGANQPQHF.